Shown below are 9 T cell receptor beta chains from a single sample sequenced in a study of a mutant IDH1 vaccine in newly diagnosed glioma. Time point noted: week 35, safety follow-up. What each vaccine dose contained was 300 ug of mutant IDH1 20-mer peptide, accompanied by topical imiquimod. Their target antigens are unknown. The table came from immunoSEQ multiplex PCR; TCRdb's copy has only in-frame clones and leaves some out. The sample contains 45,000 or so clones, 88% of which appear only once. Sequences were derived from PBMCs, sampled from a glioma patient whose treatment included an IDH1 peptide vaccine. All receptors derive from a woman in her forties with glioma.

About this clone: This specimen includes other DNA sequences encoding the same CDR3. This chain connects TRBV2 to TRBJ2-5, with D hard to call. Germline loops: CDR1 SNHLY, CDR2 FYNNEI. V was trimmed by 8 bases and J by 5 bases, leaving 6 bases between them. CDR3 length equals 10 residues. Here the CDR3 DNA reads TGTGCCAGCTCCAGGGAGACCCAGTACTTC. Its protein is CASSRETQYF.

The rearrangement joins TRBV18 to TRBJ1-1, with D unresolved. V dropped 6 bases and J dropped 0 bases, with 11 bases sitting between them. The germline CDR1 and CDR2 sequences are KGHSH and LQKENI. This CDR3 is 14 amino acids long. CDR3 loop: CASSPEMVNTEAFF. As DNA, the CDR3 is TGTGCCAGCTCGCCCGAAATGGTGAACACTGAAGCTTTCTTT.

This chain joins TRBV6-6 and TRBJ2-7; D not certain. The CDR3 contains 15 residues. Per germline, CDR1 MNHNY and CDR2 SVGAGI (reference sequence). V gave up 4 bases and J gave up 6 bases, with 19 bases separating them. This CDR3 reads CASSSRGSKKVEQYF. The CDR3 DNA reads TGTGCCAGCAGTTCCCGAGGTAGTAAGAAAGTCGAGCAGTACTTC.

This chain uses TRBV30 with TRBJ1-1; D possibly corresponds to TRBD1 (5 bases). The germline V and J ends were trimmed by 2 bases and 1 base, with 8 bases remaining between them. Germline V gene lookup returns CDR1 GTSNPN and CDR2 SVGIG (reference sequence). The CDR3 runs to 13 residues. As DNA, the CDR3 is TGTGCCTGGAGTTTTACAGGGAACACTGAAGCTTTCTTT. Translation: CAWSFTGNTEAFF.

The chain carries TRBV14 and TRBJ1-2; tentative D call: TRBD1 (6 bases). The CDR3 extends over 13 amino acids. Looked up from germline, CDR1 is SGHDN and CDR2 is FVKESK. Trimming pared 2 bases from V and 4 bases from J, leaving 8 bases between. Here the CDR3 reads CASSQQGSYGYTF. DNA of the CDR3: TGTGCCAGCAGCCAACAGGGGAGCTATGGCTACACCTTC.

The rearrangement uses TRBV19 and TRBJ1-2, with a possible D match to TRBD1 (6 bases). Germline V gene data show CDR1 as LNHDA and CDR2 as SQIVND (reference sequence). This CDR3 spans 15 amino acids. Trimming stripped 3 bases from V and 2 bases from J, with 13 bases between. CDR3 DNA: TGTGCCAGTAGTATCTACCCCGGACAGAACTATGGCTACACCTTC. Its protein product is CASSIYPGQNYGYTF.

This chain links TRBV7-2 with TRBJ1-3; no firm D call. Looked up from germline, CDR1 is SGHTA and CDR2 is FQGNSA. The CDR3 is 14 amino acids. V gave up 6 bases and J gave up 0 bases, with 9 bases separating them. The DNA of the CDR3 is TGTGCCAGCAGGCTCGGGAACTCTGGAAACACCATATATTTT. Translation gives CASRLGNSGNTIYF. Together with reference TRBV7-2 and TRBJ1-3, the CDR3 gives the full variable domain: GAGVSQSPSNKVTEKGKDVELRCDPISGHTALYWYRQSLGQGLEFLIYFQGNSAPDKSGLPSDRFSAERTGGSVSTLTIQRTQQEDSAVYLCASRLGNSGNTIYFGEGSWLTVV.

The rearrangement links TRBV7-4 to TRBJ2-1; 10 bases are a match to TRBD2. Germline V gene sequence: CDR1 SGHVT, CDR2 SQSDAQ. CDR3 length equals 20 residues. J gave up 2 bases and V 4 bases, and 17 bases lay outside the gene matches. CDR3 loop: CASSCGPSGGAVVTYNEQFF. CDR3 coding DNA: TGTGCCAGCAGCTGCGGGCCCAGCGGGGGGGCCGTTGTGACCTACAATGAGCAGTTCTTC.

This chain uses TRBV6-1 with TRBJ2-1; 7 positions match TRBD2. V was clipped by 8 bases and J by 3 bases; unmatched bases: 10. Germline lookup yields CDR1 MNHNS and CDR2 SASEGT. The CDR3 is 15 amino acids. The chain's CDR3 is CASGEAGRDYNEQFF. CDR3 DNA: TGTGCCAGCGGAGAAGCGGGGAGAGACTACAATGAGCAGTTCTTC.